The rows below give T cell receptor beta chains drawn from one sample of a study of shared clonotypes between healthy human individuals. TCRdb's table, derived via immunoSEQ multiplex PCR, lists solely in-frame clones and lacks some. The sample includes around 2.1 million clones, 90% to 96% of them seen just once. What was sequenced was naive CD4+ T cells sorted from blood. Receptor source: a man aged 18-30 years in good health. CDR3s leave out the opening cysteine and the closing phenylalanine or tryptophan. Each record gives: clone size, V gene, CDR3 protein. Size tells how often a clone was seen (once, few, many) or the class of an expanded clone, and some rows leave it out.

size: once
V: TRBV7-9
CDR3: ASSPYTGSLNEQY

size: .
V: TRBV2
CDR3: ASSGSPALQPQH

size: .
V: TRBV19
CDR3: ASSNSGIGGGELF

size: .
V: TRBV28
CDR3: ASSLLHYEQY

size: .
V: TRBV7-2
CDR3: ASSPGLPPNEQF

size: .
V: TRBV6-5
CDR3: ASSYMGQGTYEQY

size: .
V: TRBV2
CDR3: ASSVTYEQY

size: .
V: TRBV5-1
CDR3: ASSLVQGPTGELF

size: .
V: TRBV7-9
CDR3: ASSPRDRWTSGRANEQF

size: .
V: TRBV7-2
CDR3: ASSSQRTRTSETQY

size: .
V: TRBV7-2
CDR3: ASSTQGGLYEQY

size: .
V: TRBV19
CDR3: ASSTPGGGLNQPQH

size: once
V: TRBV7-6
CDR3: ASSLEAAGAQY

size: .
V: TRBV19
CDR3: ASSPETGGTAGYT

size: .
V: TRBV7-9
CDR3: ASSLDGWEGTYEQY

size: once
V: TRBV2
CDR3: ASSESFRQETQY

size: .
V: TRBV7-9
CDR3: ASNIGHSNTGELF

size: .
V: TRBV11-2
CDR3: ASSLTMADYGYT

size: .
V: TRBV2
CDR3: ASSPWTEETQY

size: .
V: TRBV4-1
CDR3: ASSQDPGLNFNEQF

size: .
V: TRBV11-2
CDR3: ASSLDLDTYEQY

size: .
V: TRBV28
CDR3: ASSPRQGGNQPQH

size: once
V: TRBV7-9
CDR3: ASSPGVGIDTQY

size: .
V: TRBV2
CDR3: ASRTTTGGNSPLH

size: .
V: TRBV5-6
CDR3: ASSWADGYT

size: once
V: TRBV5-1
CDR3: ASSLGGSPNSPLH

size: .
V: TRBV5-4
CDR3: ASSLANTEAF

size: .
V: TRBV27
CDR3: ASSLSVRGQGGYT

size: .
V: TRBV5-4
CDR3: ASSLRETQY

size: .
V: TRBV5-6
CDR3: ASSSKRSNQPQH

size: .
V: TRBV4-1
CDR3: ASSLEGRLSNQPQH

size: .
V: TRBV5-4
CDR3: ASSSRDTSRNIQY

size: .
V: TRBV6-5
CDR3: ASISRGTGGYT

size: .
V: TRBV9
CDR3: ASRREVVTGELF

size: .
V: TRBV4-3
CDR3: ASSQDLISSYNEQF

size: .
V: TRBV11-2
CDR3: ASIQINRRVGETQY

size: .
V: TRBV5-1
CDR3: ASSAGVGYGYT

size: .
V: TRBV25-1
CDR3: ASSEAGVEETQY

size: .
V: TRBV5-1
CDR3: ASSLQGVYNSPLH

size: .
V: TRBV18
CDR3: ASSPDRDAKLF

size: .
V: TRBV18
CDR3: ASSGLQGAQETQY

size: .
V: TRBV10-3
CDR3: AISESWGQGADYGYT

size: .
V: TRBV5-5
CDR3: ASSTIPTRNTGELF

size: .
V: TRBV9
CDR3: ASSLALSPRF

size: .
V: TRBV30
CDR3: ALGRTVGSYNSPLH

size: once
V: TRBV20-1
CDR3: SAYMNTEAF

size: .
V: TRBV28
CDR3: ASTTGGPYEQY

size: .
V: TRBV27
CDR3: ASRLAGLGSYEQY

size: .
V: TRBV18
CDR3: ASSATEPQPQH